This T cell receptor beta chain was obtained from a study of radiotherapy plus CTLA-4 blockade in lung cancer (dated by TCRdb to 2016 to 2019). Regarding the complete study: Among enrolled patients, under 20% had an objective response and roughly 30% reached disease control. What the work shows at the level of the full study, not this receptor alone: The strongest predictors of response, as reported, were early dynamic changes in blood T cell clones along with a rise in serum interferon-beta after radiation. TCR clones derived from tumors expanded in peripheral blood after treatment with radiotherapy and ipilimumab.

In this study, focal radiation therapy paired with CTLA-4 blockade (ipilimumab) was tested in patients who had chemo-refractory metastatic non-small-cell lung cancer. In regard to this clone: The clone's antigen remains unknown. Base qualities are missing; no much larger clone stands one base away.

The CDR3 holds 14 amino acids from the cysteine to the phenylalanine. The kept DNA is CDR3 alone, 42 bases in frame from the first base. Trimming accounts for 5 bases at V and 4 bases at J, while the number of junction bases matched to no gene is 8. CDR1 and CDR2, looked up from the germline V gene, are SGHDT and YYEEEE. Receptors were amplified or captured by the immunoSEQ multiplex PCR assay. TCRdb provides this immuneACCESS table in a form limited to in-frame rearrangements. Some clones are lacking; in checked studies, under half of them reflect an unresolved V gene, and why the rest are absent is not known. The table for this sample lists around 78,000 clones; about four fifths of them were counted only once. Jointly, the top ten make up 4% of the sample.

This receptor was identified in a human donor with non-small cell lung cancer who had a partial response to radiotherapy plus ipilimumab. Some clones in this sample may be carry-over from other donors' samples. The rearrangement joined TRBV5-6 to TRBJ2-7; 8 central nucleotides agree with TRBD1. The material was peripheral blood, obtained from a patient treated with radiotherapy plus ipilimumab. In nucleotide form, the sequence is TGTGCCAGCAGAAAAACAGGGGGTATGTACGAGCAGTACTTC. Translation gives CASRKTGGMYEQYF.